A selection of T cell receptor beta chains follows, all from one sample in a study of T cell responses to AZD1222 COVID-19 vaccine. This table comes from immunoSEQ multiplex PCR, and its TCRdb copy is limited to in-frame clones, with some not included. The sample lists some 89,000 clones; more than 90% were seen once. The source was peripheral blood, collected on day 0 of AZD1222 vaccination. Receptor source: an adult in good health. CDR3s include the opening cysteine and the closing phenylalanine or tryptophan. Fields, in order: V gene, D gene, clone size, J gene, CDR3 protein, CDR3 DNA. A D gene is named only where the DNA matches it firmly. Clone size is stated in some rows and not others, as once, few, many or a class when expanded.

TRBV9	TRBD1	-	TRBJ1-3	CASSVEGWDREGNTIYF	TGTGCCAGCAGCGTAGAGGGCTGGGACAGGGAAGGAAACACCATATATTTT
TRBV5-1	TRBD1	once	TRBJ1-1	CASSTGAREEAFF	TGCGCCAGCAGCACAGGGGCCCGAGAAGAAGCTTTCTTT
TRBV7-2	-	-	TRBJ1-1	CASSFTTLNTEAFF	TGTGCCAGCAGCTTTACTACACTGAACACTGAAGCTTTCTTT
TRBV10-2	-	-	TRBJ1-5	CASRDPQGRDQPQHF	TGCGCCAGCAGGGACCCACAGGGAAGGGATCAGCCCCAGCATTTT
TRBV9	-	-	TRBJ1-5	CASSQGPGNQPQHF	TGTGCCAGCAGCCAGGGACCGGGCAATCAGCCCCAGCATTTT
TRBV30	-	once	TRBJ1-1	CAWTLGENTEAFF	TGTGCCTGGACCCTGGGGGAGAACACTGAAGCTTTCTTT
TRBV9	TRBD2	-	TRBJ2-5	CASSGTSGRSGGETQYF	TGTGCCAGCAGCGGGACTAGCGGGAGGTCCGGGGGGGAGACCCAGTACTTC
TRBV18	-	-	TRBJ1-5	CASSPSLGGNQPQHF	TGTGCCAGCTCACCATCCCTGGGGGGCAATCAGCCCCAGCATTTT
TRBV19	-	once	TRBJ2-1	CASSIKGDEQFF	TGTGCCAGTAGTATAAAGGGCGATGAGCAGTTCTTC
TRBV18	-	-	TRBJ1-2	CASSPSGNGGYTF	TGTGCCAGCTCACCGTCCGGGAATGGCGGCTACACCTTC
TRBV27	-	-	TRBJ2-3	CASSSHPDTQYF	TGTGCCAGCAGTTCACACCCCGATACGCAGTATTTT
TRBV19	-	-	TRBJ1-1	CASSTQPAQGLRPEAFF	TGTGCCAGTAGTACTCAGCCAGCACAGGGCCTGAGGCCTGAAGCTTTCTTT
TRBV6-5	-	-	TRBJ1-2	CASSDVKGTEDGYTF	TGTGCCAGCAGCGATGTGAAAGGCACTGAGGATGGCTACACCTTC
TRBV5-1	-	-	TRBJ2-1	CASSLLGPYNEQFF	TGCGCCAGCAGCTTGCTAGGGCCCTACAATGAGCAGTTCTTC
TRBV2	TRBD1	-	TRBJ2-2	CASSGRRTGPGELFF	TGTGCCAGCAGTGGTCGAAGGACAGGGCCCGGGGAGCTGTTTTTT
TRBV30	-	-	TRBJ1-1	CAWSVNRYTFEAFF	TGTGCCTGGAGTGTAAACAGATATACCTTTGAAGCTTTCTTT
TRBV5-5	TRBD1	-	TRBJ2-7	CASSTQPGQNYEQYF	TGTGCCAGCAGCACCCAACCGGGACAGAACTACGAGCAGTACTTC
TRBV6-5	TRBD1	-	TRBJ1-6	CASGTGEPLHF	TGTGCCAGCGGGACAGGGGAACCCCTCCACTTT
TRBV27	-	-	TRBJ2-5	CASSPRFRGIAETQYF	TGTGCCAGCAGTCCACGGTTCCGCGGGATCGCAGAGACCCAGTACTTC
TRBV28	-	few	TRBJ1-2	CASSLLVAYGYTF	TGTGCCAGCAGTTTATTGGTCGCTTATGGCTACACCTTC
TRBV3-1/TRBV3-2	TRBD1	-	TRBJ1-1	CASSHHDRGGTEAFF	TGTGCCAGCAGCCACCACGACAGGGGCGGCACTGAAGCTTTCTTT
TRBV28	-	-	TRBJ2-7	CASSKSGYSYEQYF	TGTGCCAGCAGCAAAAGCGGGTACTCCTACGAGCAGTACTTC
TRBV9	TRBD2	-	TRBJ2-3	CASSVASGNVDTQYF	TGTGCCAGCAGCGTCGCTAGCGGGAATGTAGATACGCAGTATTTT
TRBV28	TRBD2	-	TRBJ2-1	CASGPTLGGTPGGYNEQFF	TGTGCCAGCGGACCGACCCTTGGAGGGACCCCGGGAGGGTACAATGAGCAGTTCTTC
TRBV5-8	-	-	TRBJ1-3	CARDGEPNTIYF	TGTGCCAGGGACGGAGAACCAAACACCATATATTTT
TRBV5-1	-	-	TRBJ2-2	CASSFGPPNTGELFF	TGCGCCAGCAGCTTTGGCCCTCCGAACACCGGGGAGCTGTTTTTT
TRBV3-1/TRBV3-2	TRBD1	-	TRBJ1-2	CASSQDYQGAIAYGYTF	TGTGCCAGCAGCCAAGATTATCAGGGGGCGATCGCCTATGGCTACACCTTC
TRBV2	-	-	TRBJ1-5	CASSAQGLPYSNQPQHF	TGTGCCAGCAGTGCCCAGGGCCTACCTTATAGCAATCAGCCCCAGCATTTT
TRBV14	-	-	TRBJ1-2	CASSPQRNYGYTF	TGTGCCAGCAGTCCCCAGAGAAACTATGGCTACACCTTC
TRBV9	-	-	TRBJ1-2	CASSVGGSGGYTF	TGTGCCAGCAGCGTAGGGGGGTCGGGAGGCTACACCTTC
TRBV2	-	-	TRBJ1-1	CASRREGGTTEAFF	TGTGCCAGCAGACGGGAGGGCGGGACCACTGAAGCTTTCTTT
TRBV28	-	-	TRBJ2-5	CASRMGGLETQYF	TGTGCCAGCAGAATGGGAGGCTTGGAGACCCAGTACTTC
TRBV6-5	-	-	TRBJ1-1	CASSTGLMNTEAFF	TGTGCCAGCAGTACAGGGTTGATGAACACTGAAGCTTTCTTT
TRBV29-1	TRBD1	-	TRBJ2-1	CSVGTGGEQFF	TGCAGCGTGGGAACAGGGGGTGAGCAGTTCTTC
TRBV5-1	-	-	TRBJ2-2	CASSLTAGAAGELFF	TGCGCCAGCAGCTTGACTGCAGGGGCCGCCGGGGAGCTGTTTTTT
TRBV3-1/TRBV3-2	-	-	TRBJ1-6	CASSQGPRGWHSPLHF	TGTGCCAGCAGCCAAGGTCCCCGGGGTTGGCATTCACCCCTCCACTTT
TRBV2	-	-	TRBJ1-4	CATRQDGANEKLFF	TGTGCCACCAGACAGGACGGGGCTAATGAAAAACTGTTTTTT
TRBV14	-	-	TRBJ1-1	CASSQDSVRAAFF	TGTGCCAGCAGCCAAGATTCAGTGAGGGCAGCTTTCTTT
TRBV9	-	-	TRBJ1-6	CASSRTWSSYNSPLHF	TGTGCCAGCAGCCGGACCTGGAGCTCCTATAATTCACCCCTCCACTTT
TRBV6-5	-	once	TRBJ2-7	CAAGSLPYEQYF	TGTGCCGCCGGTTCCCTCCCCTACGAGCAGTACTTC
TRBV3-1/TRBV3-2	-	-	TRBJ2-7	CASSQGRREQYF	TGTGCCAGCAGCCAAGGGCGGAGGGAGCAGTACTTC
TRBV5-1	TRBD1	once	TRBJ1-3	CASSTPGQGGGNTIYF	TGCGCCAGCAGCACGCCGGGACAGGGAGGCGGAAACACCATATATTTT
TRBV6-5	-	-	TRBJ1-1	CASNLPVNTEAFF	TGTGCCAGTAACCTACCGGTGAACACTGAAGCTTTCTTT
TRBV2	TRBD1	-	TRBJ1-2	CASSYRDSDGYTF	TGTGCCAGCAGTTACCGGGACAGCGATGGCTACACCTTC
TRBV5-8	-	once	TRBJ2-3	CASSFFFRQVGQYF	TGTGCCAGCAGCTTCTTTTTCCGACAGGTTGGGCAGTATTTT
TRBV11-2	-	-	TRBJ1-1	CASSNSAVAGTLMTFF	TGTGCCTCCAGCAATTCGGCTGTCGCCGGGACTCTAATGACTTTCTTT
TRBV11-2	-	-	TRBJ2-7	CASREGQIYEQYF	TGTGCCAGCAGGGAGGGACAGATCTACGAGCAGTACTTC
TRBV4-2	TRBD2	-	TRBJ2-1	CASSQEPSGSSYNEQFF	TGTGCCAGCAGCCAAGAACCAAGCGGGAGCTCCTACAATGAGCAGTTCTTC
TRBV28	-	-	TRBJ2-7	CASSRTAPYEQYF	TGTGCCAGCAGTCGGACTGCGCCCTACGAGCAGTACTTC